The sequence of this T cell receptor beta chain was determined in a study of CD49a tissue-resident CD8 T cells in human skin (dated by TCRdb to between 2016 and 2019). For context, the study as a whole: Subsets of tissue-resident memory CD8+ T cells in human skin, defined by their expression of CD49a, CD69 and CD103, were what the study examined.

Measured from the cysteine to the phenylalanine, the CDR3 is 13 residues long. Only CDR3 DNA is held: 39 bases, read in frame from base 1. CDR1 and CDR2 are drawn from the germline V gene: SNHLY, FYNNEI. V is pared back by 4 bases and J by 9 bases, with 10 bases lying between the germline termini. Concerning this clone: Its antigen is still unknown. Qualities for individual bases were not recorded, and no much larger clone is one base off.

For several healthy donors, CD8+ T cells were sorted from blood, dermis and epidermis, and the TCR beta CDR3 regions of these cells were analysed. Both blood and skin samples were provided by each TCR-sequenced donor, and all TCR-sequenced donors were healthy individuals. Sorting was used to isolate CD8+ T cell populations ahead of TCR beta sequencing. Libraries were prepared through the immunoSEQ multiplex PCR assay. The paper's data handling went like this. Frequencies of TCR V beta family usage were compared among the sorted CD8+ T cell populations from blood, dermis and epidermis. TCRdb provides this immuneACCESS table in a form limited to in-frame rearrangements. Some clones are lacking; in checked studies, under half of them reflect an unresolved V gene, and why the rest are absent is not known. The DNA was the basis for D and trimming; V, J and clone size are from that table. Recorded for this sample are nearly 850 clones; 73% of them occurred a single time. The ten largest clones add up to 10% to 15% of the sample.

Sequencing was carried out using CLA- CD8+ effector memory T cells sorted from blood. The chain is made from TRBV2 and TRBJ1-6, with the D segment identity uncertain. The sequence was collected from a human donor in good health. The nucleotide sequence is TGTGCCAGCAGTGCGGGATCTGGTTCACCCCTCCACTTT. Its protein product is CASSAGSGSPLHF.